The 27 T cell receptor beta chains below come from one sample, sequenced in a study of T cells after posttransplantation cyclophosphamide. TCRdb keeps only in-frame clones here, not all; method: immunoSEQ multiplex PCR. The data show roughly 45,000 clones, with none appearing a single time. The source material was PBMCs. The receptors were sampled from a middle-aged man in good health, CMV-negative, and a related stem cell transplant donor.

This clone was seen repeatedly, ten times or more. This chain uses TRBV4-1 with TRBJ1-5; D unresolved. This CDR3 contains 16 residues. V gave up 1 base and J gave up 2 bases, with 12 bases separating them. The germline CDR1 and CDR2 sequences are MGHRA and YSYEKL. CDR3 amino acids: CASSQVFAVGNQPQHF. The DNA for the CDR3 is TGCGCCAGCAGCCAAGTCTTCGCAGTGGGCAATCAGCCCCAGCATTTT.

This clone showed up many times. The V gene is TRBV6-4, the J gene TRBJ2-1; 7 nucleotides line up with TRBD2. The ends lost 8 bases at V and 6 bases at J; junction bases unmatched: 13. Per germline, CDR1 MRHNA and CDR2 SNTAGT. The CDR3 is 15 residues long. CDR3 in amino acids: CASSRAGATSNEQFF. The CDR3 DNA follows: TGTGCCAGCTCTCGGGCGGGAGCCACGAGCAATGAGCAGTTCTTC.

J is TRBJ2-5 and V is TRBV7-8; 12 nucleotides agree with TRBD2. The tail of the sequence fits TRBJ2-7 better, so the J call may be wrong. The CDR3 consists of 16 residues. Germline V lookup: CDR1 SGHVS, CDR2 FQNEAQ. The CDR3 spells CASSGPGLAGFYEQYF. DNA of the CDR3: TGTGCCAGCAGCGGGCCGGGACTAGCGGGCTTCTACGAGCAGTACTTC.

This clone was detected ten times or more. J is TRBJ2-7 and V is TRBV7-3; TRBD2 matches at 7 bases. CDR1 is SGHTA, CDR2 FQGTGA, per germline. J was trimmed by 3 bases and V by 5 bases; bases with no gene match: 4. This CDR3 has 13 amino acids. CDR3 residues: CASSPSGDYEQYF. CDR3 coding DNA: TGTGCCAGCAGCCCTAGCGGAGACTACGAGCAGTACTTC.

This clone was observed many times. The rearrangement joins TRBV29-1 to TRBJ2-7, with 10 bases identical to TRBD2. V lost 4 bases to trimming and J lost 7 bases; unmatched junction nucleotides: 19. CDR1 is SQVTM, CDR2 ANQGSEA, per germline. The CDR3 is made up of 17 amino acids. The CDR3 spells CSVAVLAGSPRLNEQYF. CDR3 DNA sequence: TGCAGCGTTGCGGTACTAGCGGGATCTCCGCGCTTGAATGAGCAGTACTTC.

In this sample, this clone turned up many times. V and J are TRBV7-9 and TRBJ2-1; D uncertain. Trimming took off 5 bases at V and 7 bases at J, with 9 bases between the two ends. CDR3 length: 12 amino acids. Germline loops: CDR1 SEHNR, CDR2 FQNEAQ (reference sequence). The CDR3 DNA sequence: TGTGCCAGCAGCGTCGACTTGAATGAGCAGTTCTTC. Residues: CASSVDLNEQFF.

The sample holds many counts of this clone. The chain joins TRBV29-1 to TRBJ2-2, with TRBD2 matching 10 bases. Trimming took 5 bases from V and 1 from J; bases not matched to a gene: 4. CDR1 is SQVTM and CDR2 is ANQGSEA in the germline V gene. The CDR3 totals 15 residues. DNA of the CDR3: TGCAGCGTTTTCCCTAGCGGGAGGAACACCGGGGAGCTGTTTTTT. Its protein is CSVFPSGRNTGELFF.

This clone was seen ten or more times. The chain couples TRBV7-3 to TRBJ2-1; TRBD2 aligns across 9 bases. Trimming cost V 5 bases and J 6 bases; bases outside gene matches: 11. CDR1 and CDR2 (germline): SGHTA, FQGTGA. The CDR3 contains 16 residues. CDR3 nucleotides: TGTGCCAGCAGCCTACTAATCCCTAGCGGGACCAATGAGCAGTTCTTC. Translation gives CASSLLIPSGTNEQFF.

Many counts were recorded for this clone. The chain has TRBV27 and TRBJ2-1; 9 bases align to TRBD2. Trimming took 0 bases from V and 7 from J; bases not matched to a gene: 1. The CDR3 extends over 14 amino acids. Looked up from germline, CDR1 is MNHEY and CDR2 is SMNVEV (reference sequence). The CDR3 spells CASSLSSGSNEQFF. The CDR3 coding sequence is TGTGCCAGCAGTTTATCTAGCGGGAGTAATGAGCAGTTCTTC.

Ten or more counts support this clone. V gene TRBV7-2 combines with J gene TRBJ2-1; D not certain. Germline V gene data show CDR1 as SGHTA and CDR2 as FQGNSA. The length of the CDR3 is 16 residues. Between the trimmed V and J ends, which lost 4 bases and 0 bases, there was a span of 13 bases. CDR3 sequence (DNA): TGTGCCAGCAGCTCAACGCGGCCCAGCTCCTACAATGAGCAGTTCTTC. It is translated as CASSSTRPSSYNEQFF.

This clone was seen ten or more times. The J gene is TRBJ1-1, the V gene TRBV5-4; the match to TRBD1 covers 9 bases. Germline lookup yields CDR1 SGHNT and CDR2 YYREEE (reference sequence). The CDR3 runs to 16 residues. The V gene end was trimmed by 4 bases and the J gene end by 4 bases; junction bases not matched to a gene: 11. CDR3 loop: CASSGKQGAGSTEAFF. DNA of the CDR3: TGTGCCAGCAGCGGAAAACAGGGGGCTGGGAGCACTGAAGCTTTCTTT.

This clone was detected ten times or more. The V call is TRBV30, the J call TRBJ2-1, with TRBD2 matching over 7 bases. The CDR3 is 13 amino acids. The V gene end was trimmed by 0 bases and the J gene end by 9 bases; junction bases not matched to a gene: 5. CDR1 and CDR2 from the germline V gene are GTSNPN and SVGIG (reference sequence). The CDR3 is CAWSVAGAFEQFF. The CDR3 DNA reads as TGTGCCTGGAGTGTGGCGGGAGCATTTGAGCAGTTCTTC.

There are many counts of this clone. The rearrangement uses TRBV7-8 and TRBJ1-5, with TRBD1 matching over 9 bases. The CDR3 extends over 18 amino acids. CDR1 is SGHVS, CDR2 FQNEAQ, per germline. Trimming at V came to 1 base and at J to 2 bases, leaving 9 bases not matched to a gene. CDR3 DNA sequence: TGTGCCAGCAGCTTAGAGGGACAGGGCTCAGAGCGCAATCAGCCCCAGCATTTT. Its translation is CASSLEGQGSERNQPQHF.

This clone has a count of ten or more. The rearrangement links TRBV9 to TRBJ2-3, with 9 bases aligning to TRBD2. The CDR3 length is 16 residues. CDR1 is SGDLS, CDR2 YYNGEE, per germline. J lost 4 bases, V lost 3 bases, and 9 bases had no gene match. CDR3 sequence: CASSGSSSGRPDTQYF. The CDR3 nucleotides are TGTGCCAGCAGCGGCTCTTCGAGCGGGAGGCCAGATACGCAGTATTTT.

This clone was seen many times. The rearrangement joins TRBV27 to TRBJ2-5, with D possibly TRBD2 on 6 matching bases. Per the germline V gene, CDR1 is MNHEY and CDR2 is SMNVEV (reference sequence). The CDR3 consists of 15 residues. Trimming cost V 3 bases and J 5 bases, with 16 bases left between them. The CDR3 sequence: CASSFTGRDSETQYF. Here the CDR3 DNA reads TGTGCCAGCAGTTTCACAGGTCGGGACTCGGAGACCCAGTACTTC.

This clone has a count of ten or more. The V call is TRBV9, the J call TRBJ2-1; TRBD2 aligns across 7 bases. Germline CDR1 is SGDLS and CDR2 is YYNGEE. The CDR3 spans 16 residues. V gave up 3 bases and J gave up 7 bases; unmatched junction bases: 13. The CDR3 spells CASSALPSGVRNEQFF. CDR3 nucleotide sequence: TGTGCCAGCAGCGCCCTCCCTAGCGGAGTGAGGAATGAGCAGTTCTTC.

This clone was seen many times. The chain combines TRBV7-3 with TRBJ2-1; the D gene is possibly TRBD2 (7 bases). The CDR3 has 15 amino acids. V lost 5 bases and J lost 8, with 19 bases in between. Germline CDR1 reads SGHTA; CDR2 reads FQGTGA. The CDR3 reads CASSPRGWGGDEQFF. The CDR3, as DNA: TGTGCCAGCAGCCCTAGAGGCTGGGGGGGCGATGAGCAGTTCTTC.

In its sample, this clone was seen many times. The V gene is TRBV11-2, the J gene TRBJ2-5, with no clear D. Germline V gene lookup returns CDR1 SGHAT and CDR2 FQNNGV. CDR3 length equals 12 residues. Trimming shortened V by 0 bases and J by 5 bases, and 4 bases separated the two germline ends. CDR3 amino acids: CASSLDRETQYF. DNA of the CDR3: TGTGCCAGCAGCTTAGATCGGGAGACCCAGTACTTC.

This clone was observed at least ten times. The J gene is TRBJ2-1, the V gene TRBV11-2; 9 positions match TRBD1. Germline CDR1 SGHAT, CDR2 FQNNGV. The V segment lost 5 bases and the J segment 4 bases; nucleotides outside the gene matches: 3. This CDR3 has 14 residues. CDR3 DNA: TGTGCCAGCAGCCCGACAGGGGGTTACAATGAGCAGTTCTTC. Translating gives CASSPTGGYNEQFF.

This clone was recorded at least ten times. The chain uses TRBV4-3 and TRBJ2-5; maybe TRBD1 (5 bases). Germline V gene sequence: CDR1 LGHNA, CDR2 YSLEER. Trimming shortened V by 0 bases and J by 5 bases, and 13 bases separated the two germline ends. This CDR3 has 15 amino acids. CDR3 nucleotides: TGCGCCAGCAGCCAAGACTGGGGCGCCGGGGAGACCCAGTACTTC. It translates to CASSQDWGAGETQYF.

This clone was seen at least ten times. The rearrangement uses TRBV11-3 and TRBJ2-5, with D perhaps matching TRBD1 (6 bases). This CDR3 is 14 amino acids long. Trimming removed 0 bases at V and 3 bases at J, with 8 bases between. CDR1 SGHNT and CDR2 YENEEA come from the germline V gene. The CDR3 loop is CASSLEAGEETQYF. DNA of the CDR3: TGTGCCAGCAGCTTAGAGGCAGGGGAAGAGACCCAGTACTTC.

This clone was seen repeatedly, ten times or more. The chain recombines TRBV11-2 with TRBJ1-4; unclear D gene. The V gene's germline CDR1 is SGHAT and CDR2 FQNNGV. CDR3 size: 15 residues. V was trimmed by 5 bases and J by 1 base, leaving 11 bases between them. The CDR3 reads CASSPGRGTNEKLFF. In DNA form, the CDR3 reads TGTGCCAGCAGCCCAGGCCGGGGAACTAATGAAAAACTGTTTTTT.

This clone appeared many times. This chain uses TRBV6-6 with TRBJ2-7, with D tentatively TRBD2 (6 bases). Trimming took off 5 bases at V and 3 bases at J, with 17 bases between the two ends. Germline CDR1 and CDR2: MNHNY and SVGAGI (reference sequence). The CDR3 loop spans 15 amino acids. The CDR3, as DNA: TGTGCCAGCAGTCTCCCGGGAGTCACGAACTACGAGCAGTACTTC. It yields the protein CASSLPGVTNYEQYF.

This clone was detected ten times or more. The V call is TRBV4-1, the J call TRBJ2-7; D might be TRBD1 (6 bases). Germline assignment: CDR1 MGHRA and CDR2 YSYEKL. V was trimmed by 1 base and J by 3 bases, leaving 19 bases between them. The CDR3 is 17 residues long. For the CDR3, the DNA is TGCGCCAGCAGCCAAGGGGAAAGGGGGTATACAGACTACGAGCAGTACTTC. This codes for CASSQGERGYTDYEQYF.

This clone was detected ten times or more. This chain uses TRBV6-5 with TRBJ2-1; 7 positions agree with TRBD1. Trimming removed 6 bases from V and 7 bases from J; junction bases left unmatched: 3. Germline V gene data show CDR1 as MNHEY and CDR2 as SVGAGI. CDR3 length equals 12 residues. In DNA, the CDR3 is TGTGCCAGCAGGGGACAGCTAAATGAGCAGTTCTTC. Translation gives CASRGQLNEQFF.

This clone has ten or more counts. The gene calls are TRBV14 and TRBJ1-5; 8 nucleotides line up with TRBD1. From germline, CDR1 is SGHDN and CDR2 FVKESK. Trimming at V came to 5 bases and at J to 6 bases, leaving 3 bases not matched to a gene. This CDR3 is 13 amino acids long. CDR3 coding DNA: TGTGCCAGCAGCGACAGGGGAGGTCAGCCCCAGCATTTT. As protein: CASSDRGGQPQHF.

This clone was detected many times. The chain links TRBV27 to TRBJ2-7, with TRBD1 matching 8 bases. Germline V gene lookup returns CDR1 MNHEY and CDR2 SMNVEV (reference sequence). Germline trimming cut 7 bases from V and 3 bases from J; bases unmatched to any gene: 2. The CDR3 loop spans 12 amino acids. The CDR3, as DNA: TGTGCCAGCATTGGACAGGGCTACGAGCAGTACTTC. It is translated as CASIGQGYEQYF.